These 29 T cell receptor beta chains share one sample of origin, sequenced in a study of ipilimumab plus nivolumab after autologous stem cell transplantation. Generated by immunoSEQ multiplex PCR, the TCRdb table keeps only in-frame clones and is missing some. The table has about 2,100 clones, about 78% seen once. The sequences come from PBMCs, collected in a trial of ipilimumab plus nivolumab as post-transplant consolidation. The receptors were gathered from a male donor with multiple myeloma.

The rearrangement links TRBV20-1 to TRBJ1-2; no firm D call. This CDR3 has 11 amino acids. V lost 2 bases and J lost 5, with 6 bases in between. Germline V CDR1 and CDR2: DFQATT, SNEGSKA (reference sequence). The CDR3 protein is CSARPEYGYTF. The CDR3 DNA is TGCAGTGCTAGACCGGAGTATGGCTACACCTTC.

This sequence joins TRBV9 and TRBJ2-5; D gene ambiguous. With 5 bases removed from V and 1 base from J, the gap between germline ends came to 12 bases. The CDR3 runs 14 residues. CDR1 is SGDLS, CDR2 YYNGEE, per germline. CDR3 residues: CASSLPDSQETQYF. In DNA form, the CDR3 reads TGTGCCAGCAGTCTACCCGACTCCCAAGAGACCCAGTACTTC.

The gene calls are TRBV4-2 and TRBJ2-1, with 7 bases aligning to TRBD2. Losses at the gene ends were 0 bases for V and 7 bases for J; bases not matched to a gene: 9. Germline CDR1 LGHNA, CDR2 YNFKEQ. This CDR3 comprises 16 residues. DNA for the CDR3: TGTGCCAGCAGCCAAGAGAGCGGGGCGAGCCTAAATGAGCAGTTCTTC. Translation gives CASSQESGASLNEQFF.

The chain is built from TRBV11-3 and TRBJ2-7, with D possibly being TRBD1 (6 bases). Germline values: CDR1 SGHNT, CDR2 YENEEA. CDR3 length equals 15 residues. With 2 bases removed from V and 2 bases from J, the gap between germline ends came to 13 bases. In nucleotides, the CDR3 is TGTGCCAGCAGCTTATCGGACAGAAACGCCTACGAGCAGTACTTC. It yields the protein CASSLSDRNAYEQYF.

The chain has TRBV4-1 and TRBJ2-1; no firm D call. The CDR3 has 15 residues. CDR1 and CDR2 (germline): MGHRA, YSYEKL. Trimming shortened V by 6 bases and J by 1 base, and 13 bases separated the two germline ends. In DNA form, the CDR3 reads TGCGCCAGCAGTAGAACGGAACATTCCTACAATGAGCAGTTCTTC. It codes for CASSRTEHSYNEQFF.

The V and J genes are TRBV27 and TRBJ2-1; D not resolved. The CDR3 has 13 residues. The V end lost 6 bases, the J end lost 4 bases, and 10 bases lay between the germline ends. Germline V CDR1 and CDR2: MNHEY, SMNVEV (reference sequence). CDR3 coding DNA: TGTGCCAGCAGCCCCCCCCGATACAATGAGCAGTTCTTC. Its protein is CASSPPRYNEQFF.

By sample fraction, this clone is medium-sized. The chain couples TRBV28 to TRBJ1-2; D might be TRBD1 (5 bases). V was clipped by 5 bases and J by 3 bases, with 19 bases between them. CDR3 length: 16 residues. Germline-derived CDR1 and CDR2 are MDHEN and SYDVKM. CDR3 region: CASSDGAPTFDYGYTF. The CDR3 nucleotides are TGTGCCAGCAGTGATGGGGCTCCCACCTTCGACTATGGCTACACCTTC.

CDR3 region: CASSSSGRASGELFF. The CDR3 DNA reads TGTGCCAGCAGTTCTAGCGGGAGGGCCTCCGGGGAGCTGTTTTTT. The chain is built from TRBV28 and TRBJ2-2, with 12 bases matching TRBD2. Trimming at V came to 4 bases and at J to 6 bases, leaving 3 bases not matched to a gene. The CDR3 is 15 residues long. Germline CDR1 is MDHEN and CDR2 is SYDVKM.

The DNA of the CDR3 is TGTGCCAGCAGCGGGACAGGGAGGAACTCCTACGAGCAGTACTTC. This encodes CASSGTGRNSYEQYF. This chain connects TRBV5-3 to TRBJ2-7; TRBD1 matches at 9 bases. TRBV5-3 has ORF status, its function being uncertain. The V and J ends lost 8 bases and 0 bases, in that order; junction bases with no gene match: 9. The CDR3 loop spans 15 amino acids.

CDR3: CASSILGRYEQYF. The CDR3, as DNA: TGCGCCAGCAGCATTCTAGGACGGTACGAGCAGTACTTC. The V and J genes are TRBV5-1 and TRBJ2-7; no firm D call. The germline V and J ends were trimmed by 4 bases and 4 bases, with 12 bases remaining between them. The germline gives CDR1 SGHRS, CDR2 YFSETQ. This CDR3 region has 13 residues.

This rearrangement joins TRBV19 to TRBJ2-1; 9 bases fit TRBD2. The germline gives CDR1 LNHDA, CDR2 SQIVND (reference sequence). V lost 3 bases, J lost 6 bases, and 6 bases stayed unmatched. CDR3 length: 15 amino acids. CDR3 coding DNA: TGTGCCAGTAGTATTGCGATAGCGGGGGTCAATGAGCAGTTCTTC. It yields the protein CASSIAIAGVNEQFF.

V usage is TRBV10-3 and J usage is TRBJ2-1; 8 bases fit TRBD2. The CDR3 extends over 14 amino acids. Germline-derived CDR1 and CDR2 are ENHRY and SYGVKD. V lost 10 bases, J lost 6 bases, and 11 bases stayed unmatched. CDR3 amino acids: CASLLAEGANEQFF. CDR3 coding DNA: TGTGCCAGCCTACTAGCGGAAGGGGCCAATGAGCAGTTCTTC.

V and J are TRBV29-1 and TRBJ1-6, with 7 positions matching TRBD1. In germline, CDR1 is SQVTM, CDR2 ANQGSEA. The CDR3 covers 14 residues. J was trimmed by 8 bases and V by 6 bases; bases with no gene match: 10. CDR3 in DNA: TGCAGCGTCAGACAGGGCCGGGGGGATTCACCCCTCCACTTT. Its protein is CSVRQGRGDSPLHF.

V usage is TRBV11-2 and J usage is TRBJ2-1; TRBD2 aligns across 15 bases. The CDR3 length is 16 residues. Germline-derived CDR1 and CDR2 are SGHAT and FQNNGV. Trimming cost V 4 bases and J 10 bases; bases outside gene matches: 8. The CDR3 nucleotides are TGTGCCAGCAGCTCCTGGACTAGCGGGAGGGCCAGCGAGCAGTTCTTC. Its translation: CASSSWTSGRASEQFF.

This clone occurred once. V gene TRBV27 combines with J gene TRBJ2-1; D possibly uses TRBD1 or TRBD2 (5 bases each). Germline assignment: CDR1 MNHEY and CDR2 SMNVEV (reference sequence). Trimming took 4 bases from V and 12 from J, leaving 19 bases between them. The CDR3 has 14 amino acids. The CDR3 is CASSSPGTTSRQFF. CDR3 nucleotides: TGTGCCAGCAGTTCCCCCGGGACCACATCTAGGCAGTTCTTC.

V usage is TRBV16 and J usage is TRBJ2-2; D is undetermined. The CDR3 extends over 12 amino acids. The V end was cut by 8 bases, the J end by 1 base, with 5 bases between. Per the germline V gene, CDR1 is KGHSY and CDR2 is FQNENV. The CDR3 loop is CASGLNTGELFF. CDR3 bases: TGTGCCAGCGGGTTGAACACCGGGGAGCTGTTTTTT. Combining the CDR3 with reference TRBV16 and TRBJ2-2 gives the whole variable domain GEEVAQTPKHLVRGEGQKAKLYCAPIKGHSYVFWYQQVLKNEFKFLISFQNENVFDETGMPKERFSAKCLPNSPCSLEIQATKLEDSAVYFCASGLNTGELFFGEGSRLTVL.

This clone was counted between two and nine times. V is TRBV6-5 and J is TRBJ2-1; D is ambiguous. The CDR3 is made up of 15 amino acids. Germline loops: CDR1 MNHEY, CDR2 SVGAGI. Trimming removed 5 bases from V and 6 bases from J, with 17 bases in between. CDR3 loop: CASSSLRLDPNEQFF. The DNA of the CDR3 is TGTGCCAGCAGTAGCCTCCGACTCGACCCCAATGAGCAGTTCTTC.

The rearrangement joins TRBV6-4 to TRBJ2-3; 10 bases agree with TRBD2. Germline values: CDR1 MRHNA, CDR2 SNTAGT. The CDR3 is 15 residues long. J lost 3 bases, V lost 4 bases, and 4 bases had no gene match. The CDR3 bases are TGTGCCAGCAGTGCGTCTAGCGGGGGTACAGATACGCAGTATTTT. This sequence encodes CASSASSGGTDTQYF.

The genes are TRBV7-6 and TRBJ1-6; D remains unclear. The CDR3 contains 13 residues. Deletions cut 5 bases from V and 7 bases from J, with 9 bases between. Germline V gene lookup returns CDR1 SGHVS and CDR2 FNYEAQ. The CDR3 DNA is TGTGCCAGCAGCCTGGACGGAAATTCACCCCTCCACTTT. It is translated as CASSLDGNSPLHF.

The chain carries TRBV28 and TRBJ1-1; the D is unclear. The germline gives CDR1 MDHEN, CDR2 SYDVKM. V was shortened by 6 bases and J by 0 bases, with 8 bases between the two germline ends. The CDR3 runs 13 residues. CDR3 nucleotides: TGTGCCAGCAGCCTACTCATGAACACTGAAGCTTTCTTT. As protein: CASSLLMNTEAFF.

The chain combines TRBV9 with TRBJ1-6; D might be TRBD1 (6 bases). Germline CDR1 SGDLS, CDR2 YYNGEE. V lost 0 bases to trimming and J lost 9 bases, with 13 bases between them. The CDR3 length is 15 residues. The CDR3 loop is CASSVATGITSPLHF. The DNA of the CDR3 is TGTGCCAGCAGCGTAGCTACAGGGATTACTTCACCCCTCCACTTT.

The chain is built from TRBV15 and TRBJ2-1; 7 nucleotides line up with TRBD2. Trimming took 2 bases from V and 8 from J; bases not matched to a gene: 21. This CDR3 is built from 19 residues. Germline values: CDR1 LNHNV, CDR2 YYDKDF (reference sequence). CDR3 DNA: TGTGCCACCAGCAGACCCCCGGCGGGAGTTTCGAGCAGTATGTATGAGCAGTTCTTC. Encoded protein: CATSRPPAGVSSSMYEQFF.

This clone has more than one count but fewer than ten. The CDR3 DNA reads TGCAGCGTAAGGGTTAGCTACGAGCAGTACTTC. As protein: CSVRVSYEQYF. This rearrangement joins TRBV29-1 to TRBJ2-7, with D unresolved. This CDR3 is built from 11 residues. Germline V CDR1 and CDR2: SQVTM, ANQGSEA. Trimming took off 6 bases at V and 3 bases at J, with 9 bases between the two ends.

J is TRBJ1-1 and V is TRBV2; 7 bases align to TRBD1. The CDR3 is 14 residues long. Germline V gene lookup returns CDR1 SNHLY and CDR2 FYNNEI. J lost 2 bases, V lost 5 bases, and 5 bases had no gene match. The CDR3 loop reads CASSSDRANTEAFF. Written as DNA, the CDR3 is TGTGCCAGCAGTTCAGACAGGGCTAACACTGAAGCTTTCTTT.

V gene TRBV19 combines with J gene TRBJ2-1, with TRBD1 identical over 11 bases. Germline lookup yields CDR1 LNHDA and CDR2 SQIVND (reference sequence). This CDR3 contains 17 residues. Germline trimming cut 1 base from V and 6 bases from J; bases unmatched to any gene: 8. The CDR3 nucleotides are TGTGCCAGTAGTATAGCCCCCGGGACAGGGGGAGGCAATGAGCAGTTCTTC. Protein product: CASSIAPGTGGGNEQFF.

The chain is built from TRBV19 and TRBJ2-1; perhaps TRBD2 as D (6 bases). The CDR3 is 16 residues long. V gave up 5 bases and J gave up 6 bases, with 20 bases separating them. CDR1 is LNHDA, CDR2 SQIVND, per germline (reference sequence). The CDR3 sequence is CASSATTRAWGNEQFF. The CDR3 nucleotides read TGTGCCAGTAGTGCCACGACTAGGGCCTGGGGCAATGAGCAGTTCTTC.

V usage is TRBV9 and J usage is TRBJ2-3; the D is unclear. CDR1 and CDR2 from the germline V gene are SGDLS and YYNGEE. The CDR3 has 14 amino acids. V was clipped by 4 bases and J by 1 base, with 10 bases between them. The CDR3 coding sequence is TGTGCCAGCAGCCCCGGACCGGGCACAGATACGCAGTATTTT. Translating it yields CASSPGPGTDTQYF.

With regard to this clone: One base away lies a much larger clone, so this may be a sequencing read error. The same CDR3 also results from other DNA sequences found in this sample. V usage is TRBV27 and J usage is TRBJ2-1, with a tentative D call TRBD2 (6 bases). V was clipped by 0 bases and J by 6 bases, with 12 bases between them. The CDR3 is 15 residues long. Looked up from germline, CDR1 is MNHEY and CDR2 is SMNVEV (reference sequence). The CDR3 sequence is CASSLSRGLLNEQFF. The DNA of the CDR3 is TGTGCCAGCAGTTTATCGCGGGGACTCCTCAATGAGCAGTTCTTC.

The V and J genes are TRBV6-6 and TRBJ2-7; 9 bases fit TRBD1. Germline V gene sequence: CDR1 MNHNY, CDR2 SVGAGI (reference sequence). V shed 6 bases and J 3 bases; nucleotides not matched to a gene: 6. The CDR3 is made up of 14 amino acids. The CDR3 DNA reads TGTGCCAGCAGCCCGACAGGGGGTTTCTACGAGCAGTACTTC. Translated, it gives CASSPTGGFYEQYF.